The 10 T cell receptor beta chains below come from one sample, sequenced in a study of OX40 agonist ivuxolimab in advanced cancers. The protocol was immunoSEQ multiplex PCR, while the TCRdb copy is restricted to in-frame clones and leaves out a portion. The profile covers about 60,000 clones, with 80% to 90% appearing a single time and 2.8% taken by the ten largest. The sample in question was CD4+ or CD8+ T cells sorted from blood, obtained in a trial of the OX40 agonist ivuxolimab. Receptors originate from an adult with an advanced solid tumor such as melanoma, head and neck, liver or kidney cancer.

The chain is built from TRBV2 and TRBJ1-5, with 7 bases matching TRBD1. The CDR3 is 16 amino acids. Germline CDR1 and CDR2: SNHLY and FYNNEI. V trimming: 0 bases; J trimming: 1 base; junction bases outside the gene matches: 3. The CDR3 nucleotides read TGTGCCAGCAGTGAAGCCGGCAGGGGGAGCAATCAGCCCCAGCATTTT. Translated: CASSEAGRGSNQPQHF.

The chain is built from TRBV20-1 and TRBJ1-2; D perhaps matches TRBD1 (6 bases). Per the germline V gene, CDR1 is DFQATT and CDR2 is SNEGSKA (reference sequence). The CDR3 is made up of 10 amino acids. This CDR3 reads CRVQGYGYTF. The CDR3 DNA is TGCAGGGTACAGGGCTATGGCTACACCTTC.

This rearrangement joins TRBV5-1 to TRBJ2-5; the D gene could be TRBD1 or TRBD2 (7 bases each). This CDR3 comprises 16 residues. V lost 0 bases, J lost 4 bases, and 16 bases lay in between. Germline CDR1 is SGHRS and CDR2 is YFSETQ. Here the CDR3 reads CASSLEGGGAGETQYF. In DNA, the CDR3 is TGCGCCAGCAGCTTGGAGGGAGGGGGCGCAGGAGAGACCCAGTACTTC.

V usage is TRBV6-1 and J usage is TRBJ2-7; 9 bases fit TRBD1. With V trimmed by 9 bases and J by 6 bases, 12 bases remained unmatched. Germline-derived CDR1 and CDR2 are MNHNS and SASEGT. CDR3 length: 14 residues. CDR3: CASEPGQGRFEQYF. The CDR3 DNA reads as TGTGCCAGTGAACCGGGACAGGGACGGTTCGAGCAGTACTTC.

The gene calls are TRBV6-1 and TRBJ1-3, with a possible D match to TRBD1 (5 bases). The germline V and J ends were trimmed by 4 bases and 0 bases, with 10 bases remaining between them. The CDR3 contains 15 residues. Looked up from germline, CDR1 is MNHNS and CDR2 is SASEGT. CDR3 bases: TGTGCCAGCAGTGTAACAGGAGGCTCTGGAAACACCATATATTTT. Protein sequence: CASSVTGGSGNTIYF.

V gene TRBV7-6 combines with J gene TRBJ2-5, with TRBD2 matching over 10 bases. Germline trimming cut 5 bases from V and 2 bases from J; bases unmatched to any gene: 5. CDR3 length equals 15 residues. Germline values: CDR1 SGHVS, CDR2 FNYEAQ. CDR3 coding DNA: TGTGCCAGCAGCCACATACTAGCGGGACAAGAGACCCAGTACTTC. Translation: CASSHILAGQETQYF. Full variable domain (rest looked up from reference TRBV7-6 and TRBJ2-5): GAGVSQSPRYKVTKRGQDVALRCDPISGHVSLYWYRQALGQGPEFLTYFNYEAQQDKSGLPNDRFSAERPEGSISTLTIQRTEQRDSAMYRCASSHILAGQETQYFGPGTRLLVL.

About this clone: An end of the junction differs from the germline gene, which may be a read error. CDR3 in amino acids: CASSSRDRGRQPQHF. The DNA of the CDR3 is TGTGCTAGCAGCTCCCGGGACAGGGGACGTCAGCCCCAGCATTTT. The chain carries TRBV7-7 and TRBJ1-5, with 10 nucleotides matching TRBD1. The CDR3 has 15 residues. Germline V CDR1 and CDR2: SSHAT, FNYEAQ (reference sequence). The whole variable domain, filled in from reference TRBV7-7 and TRBJ1-5, reads GAGVSQSPRYKVTKRGQDVTLRCDPISSHATLYWYQQALGQGPEFLTYFNYEAQPDKSGLPSDRFSAERPEGSISTLTIQRTEQRDSAMYRCASSSRDRGRQPQHFGDGTRLSIL.

The gene calls are TRBV27 and TRBJ2-2, with D possibly being TRBD2 (6 bases). The CDR3 spans 13 residues. The germline CDR1 and CDR2 sequences are MNHEY and SMNVEV (reference sequence). The V and J ends lost 1 base and 6 bases respectively, with 6 bases between them. DNA of the CDR3: TGTGCCAGCAGTTTATGGGGGGCCGGGGAGCTGTTTTTT. This codes for CASSLWGAGELFF.

The CDR3 nucleotides read TGTGCCAGCAGCAGACAGGGGACCTACCTTATAGAGACCCAGTACTTC. Encoded protein: CASSRQGTYLIETQYF. The V and J genes are TRBV2 and TRBJ2-5, with 8 bases identical to TRBD1. V shed 6 bases and J 4 bases; nucleotides not matched to a gene: 13. The CDR3 length is 16 residues. Germline loops: CDR1 SNHLY, CDR2 FYNNEI.

The gene calls are TRBV5-3 and TRBJ2-7; D remains ambiguous. TRBV5-3 is designated an ORF whose function remains uncertain. CDR3 length: 12 residues. Trimming shortened V by 8 bases and J by 7 bases, and 16 bases separated the two germline ends. The CDR3: CASSPLGREQYF. The DNA for the CDR3 is TGTGCCAGCAGCCCACTTGGGCGGGAGCAGTACTTC.